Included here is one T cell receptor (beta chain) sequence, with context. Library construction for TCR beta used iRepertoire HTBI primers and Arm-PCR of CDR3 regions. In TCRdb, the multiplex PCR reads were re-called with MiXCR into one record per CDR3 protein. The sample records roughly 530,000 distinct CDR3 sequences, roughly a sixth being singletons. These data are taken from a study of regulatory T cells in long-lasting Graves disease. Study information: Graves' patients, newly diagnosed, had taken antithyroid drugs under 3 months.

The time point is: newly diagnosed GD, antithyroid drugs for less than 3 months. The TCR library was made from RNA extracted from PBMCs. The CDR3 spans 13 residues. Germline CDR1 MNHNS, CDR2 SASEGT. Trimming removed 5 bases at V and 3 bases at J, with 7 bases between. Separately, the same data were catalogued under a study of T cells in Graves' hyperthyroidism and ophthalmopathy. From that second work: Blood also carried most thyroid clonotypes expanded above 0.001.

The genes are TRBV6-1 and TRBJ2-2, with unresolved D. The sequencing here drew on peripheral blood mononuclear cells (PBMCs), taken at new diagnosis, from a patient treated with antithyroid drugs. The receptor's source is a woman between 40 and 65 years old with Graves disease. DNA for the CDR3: TGTGCCAGCAGTCGAATCGACACCGGGGAGCTGTTTTTT. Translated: CASSRIDTGELFF.